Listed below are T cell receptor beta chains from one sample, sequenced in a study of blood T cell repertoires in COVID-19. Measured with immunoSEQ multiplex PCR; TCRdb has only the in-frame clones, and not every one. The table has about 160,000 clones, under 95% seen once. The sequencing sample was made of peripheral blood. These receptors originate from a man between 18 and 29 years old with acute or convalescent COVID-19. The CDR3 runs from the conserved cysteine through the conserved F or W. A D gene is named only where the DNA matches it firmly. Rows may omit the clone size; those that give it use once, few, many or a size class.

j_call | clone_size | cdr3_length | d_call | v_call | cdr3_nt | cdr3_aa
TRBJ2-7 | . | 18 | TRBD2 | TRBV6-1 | TGTGCCAGCAGTGAACATTTACTAGCGGGATTCCTACAAGGCGAGCAGTACTTC | CASSEHLLAGFLQGEQYF
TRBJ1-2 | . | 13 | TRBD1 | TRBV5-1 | TGCGCCAGCAGCGGAGGGGGCCGGGATGGCTACACCTTC | CASSGGGRDGYTF
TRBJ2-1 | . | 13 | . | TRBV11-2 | TGTGCCAGCAGCTTAGAACGGGGAAATGAGCAGTTCTTC | CASSLERGNEQFF
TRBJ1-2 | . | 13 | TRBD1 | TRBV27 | TGTGCCAGCAGCGAAGGGGGCTTTTATGGCTACACCTTC | CASSEGGFYGYTF
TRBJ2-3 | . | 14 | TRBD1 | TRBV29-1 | TGCAGCGTTGAAGGACAGGGTTTCACAGATACGCAGTATTTT | CSVEGQGFTDTQYF
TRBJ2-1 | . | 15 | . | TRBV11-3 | TGTGCCAGCAGCGTTGGGGCGCCTGGCTACAATGAGCAGTTCTTC | CASSVGAPGYNEQFF
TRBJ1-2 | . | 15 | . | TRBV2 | TGTGCCAGCAGTGAAGTACGGGAAGGGTATCATGGCTACACCTTC | CASSEVREGYHGYTF
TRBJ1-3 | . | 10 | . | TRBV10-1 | TGCGCCAAGGGGGGGAACACCATATATTTT | CAKGGNTIYF
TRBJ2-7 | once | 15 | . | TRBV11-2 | TGTGCCAGCAGCTTAGGGCAGGCGAGCTCCTACGAGCAGTACTTC | CASSLGQASSYEQYF
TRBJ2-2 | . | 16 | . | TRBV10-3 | TGTGCCATCAGTGAGATAATTCCGGCGGAGAGCGGGGAGCTGTTTTTT | CAISEIIPAESGELFF